What follows describes a single T cell receptor (beta chain). This clone appeared once. The antigen it recognizes is unknown. No base quality values were provided; no much bigger clone lies one nucleotide off. Libraries were built with the immunoSEQ multiplex PCR assay. TCRdb mirrors the immuneACCESS table, restricted to in-frame sequences. Some clones are absent from its copies; in checked studies, under half trace to an unresolved V gene, and the reason for the others is unknown. This sample holds tens of thousands of clones; about 94% were observed only once. Approximately 0.58% of the sample lies in the top ten. The data derive from a study of T cell changes during pregnancy in multiple sclerosis (dated 2019 in TCRdb). With respect to the entire study: Changes in the T cell repertoire over the course of pregnancy were examined in this study in women with multiple sclerosis.

CDR1 SGHTA and CDR2 FQGTGA were looked up in the germline V gene. Including the terminal cysteine and phenylalanine, the CDR3 comprises 14 residues. Here the CDR3 DNA is all that survives: 42 bases in frame from base 1. V and J lose 1 base and 7 bases, and a span of 13 bases separates them. This clonotype was obtained from a female donor with multiple sclerosis, enrolled in a pregnancy study. This specimen was peripheral blood, taken in the third trimester of pregnancy. The rearranged chain carries TRBV7-3 and TRBJ1-2; the D gene is not confidently resolved. CDR3 protein: CASSLIGSGVGYTF. The nucleotide sequence reads as follows: TGTGCCAGCAGCTTAATCGGCAGCGGTGTTGGCTACACCTTC.